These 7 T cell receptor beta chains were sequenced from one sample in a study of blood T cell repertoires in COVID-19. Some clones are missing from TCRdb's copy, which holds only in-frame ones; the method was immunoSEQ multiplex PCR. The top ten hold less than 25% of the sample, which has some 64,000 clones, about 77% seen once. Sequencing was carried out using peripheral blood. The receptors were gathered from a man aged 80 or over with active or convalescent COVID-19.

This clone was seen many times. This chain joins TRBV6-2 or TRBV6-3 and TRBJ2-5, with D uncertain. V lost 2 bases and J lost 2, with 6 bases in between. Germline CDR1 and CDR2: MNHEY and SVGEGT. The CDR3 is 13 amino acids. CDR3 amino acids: CASSYREQETQYF. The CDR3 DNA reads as TGTGCCAGCAGTTACCGAGAACAAGAGACCCAGTACTTC.

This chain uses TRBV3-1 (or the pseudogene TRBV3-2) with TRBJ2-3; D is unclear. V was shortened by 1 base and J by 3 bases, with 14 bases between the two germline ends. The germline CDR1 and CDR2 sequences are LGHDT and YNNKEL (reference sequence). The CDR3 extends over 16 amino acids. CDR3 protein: CASSQVGWSLTDTQYF. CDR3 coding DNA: TGTGCCAGCAGCCAAGTCGGGTGGAGTTTGACAGATACGCAGTATTTT.

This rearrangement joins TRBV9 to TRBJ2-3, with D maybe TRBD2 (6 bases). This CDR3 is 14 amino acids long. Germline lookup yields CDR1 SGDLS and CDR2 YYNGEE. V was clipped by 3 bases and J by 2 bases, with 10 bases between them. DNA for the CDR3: TGTGCCAGCAGCGGAAGGGACTCCACAGATACGCAGTATTTT. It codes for CASSGRDSTDTQYF.

Here the CDR3 reads CASSVADSGANVLTF. The CDR3 coding sequence is TGTGCCAGCAGCGTAGCAGACTCTGGGGCCAACGTCCTGACTTTC. This rearrangement joins TRBV9 to TRBJ2-6; D not resolved. The V end was cut by 0 bases, the J end by 0 bases, with 4 bases between. The length of the CDR3 is 15 residues. Per germline, CDR1 SGDLS and CDR2 YYNGEE.

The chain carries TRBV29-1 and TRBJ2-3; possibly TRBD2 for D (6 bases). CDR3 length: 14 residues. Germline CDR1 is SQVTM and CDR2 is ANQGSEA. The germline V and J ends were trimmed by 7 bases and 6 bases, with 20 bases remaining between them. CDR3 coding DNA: TGCAGCGGCACGGTCGGGGGAGGCCGGGATACGCAGTATTTT. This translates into CSGTVGGGRDTQYF.

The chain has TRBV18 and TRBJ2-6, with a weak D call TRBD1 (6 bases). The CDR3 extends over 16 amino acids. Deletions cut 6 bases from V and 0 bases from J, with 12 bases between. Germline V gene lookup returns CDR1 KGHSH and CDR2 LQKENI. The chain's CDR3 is CASSPRTVSGANVLTF. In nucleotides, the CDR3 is TGTGCCAGCTCCCCTAGGACAGTCTCTGGGGCCAACGTCCTGACTTTC.

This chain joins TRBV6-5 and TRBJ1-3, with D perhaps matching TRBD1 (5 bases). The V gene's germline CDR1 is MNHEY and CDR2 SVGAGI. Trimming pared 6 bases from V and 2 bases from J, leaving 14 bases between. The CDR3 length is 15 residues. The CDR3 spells CASSSGGVTGNTIYF. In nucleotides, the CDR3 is TGTGCCAGCAGCAGCGGGGGGGTGACTGGAAACACCATATATTTT.